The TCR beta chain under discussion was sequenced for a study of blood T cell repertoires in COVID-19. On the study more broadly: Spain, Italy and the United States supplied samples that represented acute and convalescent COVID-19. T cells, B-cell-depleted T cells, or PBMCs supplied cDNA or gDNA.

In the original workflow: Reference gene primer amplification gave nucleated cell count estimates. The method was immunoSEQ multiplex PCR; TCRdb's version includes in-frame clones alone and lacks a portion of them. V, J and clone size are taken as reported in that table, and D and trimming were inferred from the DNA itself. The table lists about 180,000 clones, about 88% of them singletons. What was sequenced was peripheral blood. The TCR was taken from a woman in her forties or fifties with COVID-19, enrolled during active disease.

CDR3 DNA sequence: TGTGCCAGCAGCTTAGTCAGGGGAAACTACGAGCAGTACTTC. Protein: CASSLVRGNYEQYF. V gene TRBV7-8 combines with J gene TRBJ2-7; possibly TRBD1 for D (6 bases). This CDR3 is 14 amino acids long. The V end lost 1 base, the J end lost 3 bases, and 10 bases lay between the germline ends. Germline CDR1 and CDR2: SGHVS and FQNEAQ.